These T cell receptor beta chains were read from a single sample in a study of long-term antiretroviral therapy in people with HIV. Repertoires were generated with immunoSEQ multiplex PCR, while TCRdb's copy carries only in-frame clones and drops some. Of 30,000 to 35,000 clones listed, under 85% are singletons. Sequenced material: unsorted PBMCs, taken 3 years after starting antiretroviral therapy. The receptor set was obtained from a man aged 50 to 60 with HIV. The CDR3 runs from the conserved cysteine through the conserved F or W. The D gene is left open where the match is weak. Size is omitted from some rows. Given values are once, few, many or a class for expanded clones.

>-|TRBD1|TRBV7-2|TRBJ2-1
CASSLDRASYNEQFF
TGTGCCAGCAGCCTCGACAGGGCCTCCTACAATGAGCAGTTCTTC
>-|-|TRBV9|TRBJ2-5
CASNPRGQETQYF
TGTGCCAGCAACCCTCGGGGACAAGAGACCCAGTACTTC
>-|TRBD2|TRBV27|TRBJ2-5
CASSPGLGETQYF
TGTGCCAGCAGTCCGGGACTAGGGGAGACCCAGTACTTC
>-|-|TRBV7-9|TRBJ1-6
CASSLPGWESPLHF
TGTGCCAGCAGCTTACCGGGGTGGGAGTCACCCCTCCACTTT
>-|-|TRBV12-5|TRBJ1-5
CASGLKGREGRDSNQPQHF
TGTGCTAGTGGTTTAAAAGGGAGAGAGGGACGGGATAGCAATCAGCCCCAGCATTTT
>-|TRBD2|TRBV28|TRBJ2-1
CASISGTSGYNEQFF
TGTGCCAGCATCTCCGGGACTAGCGGATACAATGAGCAGTTCTTC
>few|TRBD1|TRBV28|TRBJ1-3
CAVRQGKENTIYF
TGTGCCGTACGACAGGGGAAGGAAAACACCATATATTTT
>few|-|TRBV7-2|TRBJ1-2
CASSRQSYGYTF
TGTGCCAGCAGCCGACAGTCTTATGGCTACACCTTC
>-|TRBD1|TRBV5-1|TRBJ2-6
CASRSGTGSSGANVLTF
TGCGCCAGCAGGTCCGGGACAGGGTCGTCTGGGGCCAACGTCCTGACTTTC
>-|-|TRBV11-2|TRBJ2-5
CASSSSPGVETQYF
TGTGCCAGCAGCTCAAGTCCGGGCGTGGAGACCCAGTACTTC
>-|-|TRBV10-2|TRBJ1-5
CASSELGGSNQPQHF
TGCGCCAGCAGTGAGCTCGGTGGGAGTAATCAGCCCCAGCATTTT
>-|TRBD2|TRBV7-3|TRBJ2-3
CASSPRLAGGMDTQYF
TGTGCCAGCAGCCCCCGACTAGCGGGGGGTATGGATACGCAGTATTTT
>-|TRBD2|TRBV13|TRBJ2-1
CASSLYASGGYNEQFF
TGTGCCAGCAGCTTATACGCTAGCGGGGGCTACAATGAGCAGTTCTTC
>-|TRBD2|TRBV5-1|TRBJ2-3
CASSFSGSSTDTQYF
TGCGCCAGCAGCTTTAGCGGGTCCAGCACAGATACGCAGTATTTT
>few|-|TRBV6-5|TRBJ2-4
CASSYSGAQNIQYF
TGTGCCAGCAGTTACTCGGGGGCCCAAAACATTCAGTACTTC
>-|TRBD1|TRBV6-1|TRBJ2-1
CASTSGQAKDEQFF
TGTGCCAGCACCTCCGGACAGGCCAAGGATGAGCAGTTCTTC
>-|-|TRBV5-4|TRBJ1-2
CASSNPSGDSYYGYTF
TGTGCCAGCAGCAACCCCTCGGGGGATTCGTATTATGGCTACACCTTC
>once|TRBD1|TRBV11-2|TRBJ1-2
CASSLGPTGGNYGYTF
TGTGCCAGCAGCTTAGGTCCGACAGGGGGTAACTATGGCTACACCTTC
>-|-|TRBV11-3|TRBJ2-2
CASSSGAGKTGELFF
TGTGCCAGCAGCTCAGGGGCAGGGAAGACCGGGGAGCTGTTTTTT
>-|TRBD2|TRBV28|TRBJ2-1
CASSLRGSGVNEQFF
TGTGCCAGCAGCCTCCGGGGTAGCGGGGTCAATGAGCAGTTCTTC
>-|TRBD2|TRBV19|TRBJ2-6
CASSTGTIKTGANVLTF
TGTGCCAGTAGTACGGGGACTATAAAAACTGGGGCCAACGTCCTGACTTTC
>-|TRBD1|TRBV7-9|TRBJ1-2
CASSSGGSLNPPNYGYTF
TGTGCCAGCAGCTCAGGGGGTTCCCTAAACCCCCCTAACTATGGCTACACCTTC
>medium-sized|TRBD1|TRBV4-2|TRBJ1-6
CASSQGTGGMDSPLHF
TGTGCCAGCAGCCAAGGCACAGGGGGCATGGATTCACCCCTCCACTTT
>-|TRBD1|TRBV7-9|TRBJ1-1
CASSPRRGGGASAFF
TGTGCCAGCAGCCCACGTCGGGGAGGGGGCGCATCAGCTTTCTTT
>few|TRBD1|TRBV27|TRBJ1-5
CASSLGTGGINQPQHF
TGTGCCAGCAGTTTAGGGACAGGGGGTATCAATCAGCCCCAGCATTTT
>-|TRBD2|TRBV7-3|TRBJ2-3
CASSPSGGFRSDTQYF
TGTGCCAGCAGCCCCAGCGGGGGGTTCCGGTCAGATACGCAGTATTTT
>-|-|TRBV5-1|TRBJ2-5
CASSLGSWGETQYF
TGCGCCAGCAGCTTGGGTTCTTGGGGAGAGACCCAGTACTTC
>-|TRBD1|TRBV29-1|TRBJ2-1
CSVETGPSYNEQFF
TGCAGCGTTGAGACAGGGCCCTCCTACAATGAGCAGTTCTTC
>-|-|TRBV30|TRBJ2-1
CAWGAGYNEQFF
TGTGCCTGGGGAGCTGGCTACAATGAGCAGTTCTTC
>-|-|TRBV7-2|TRBJ2-5
CASSAGLAEETQYF
TGTGCCAGCAGCGCTGGACTGGCGGAAGAGACCCAGTACTTC
>-|-|TRBV6-6|TRBJ1-5
CASSYQGRSNQPQHF
TGTGCCAGCAGTTACCAGGGGAGAAGCAATCAGCCCCAGCATTTT
>-|-|TRBV19|TRBJ1-3
CASSPWGTRSSGNTIYF
TGTGCCAGTAGTCCCTGGGGGACTAGAAGCTCTGGAAACACCATATATTTT
>-|-|TRBV11-2|TRBJ2-3
CASSLDGRGATQYF
TGTGCCAGCAGCTTAGATGGTAGAGGGGCTACGCAGTATTTT
>-|-|TRBV7-2|TRBJ1-5
CASSSRTPLPYSNQPQHF
TGTGCCAGCAGCTCGCGGACCCCTCTCCCATATAGCAATCAGCCCCAGCATTTT
>few|-|TRBV29-1|TRBJ2-7
CSVESGRREQYF
TGCAGCGTTGAAAGCGGCCGCCGCGAGCAGTACTTC
>once|-|TRBV4-3|TRBJ1-1
CASSQNYDWNTEAFF
TGCGCCAGCAGCCAAAACTACGACTGGAACACTGAAGCTTTCTTT
>-|TRBD2|TRBV5-6|TRBJ2-5
CASSLDLAGGETQYF
TGTGCCAGCAGCTTGGACCTAGCGGGAGGAGAGACCCAGTACTTC
>-|TRBD1|TRBV30|TRBJ1-2
CAWSSPLTGINYGYTF
TGTGCCTGGAGTTCTCCCCTGACAGGGATTAACTATGGCTACACCTTC
>-|TRBD1|TRBV25-1|TRBJ2-4
CASSRQGTAKNIQYF
TGTGCCAGCAGTCGACAGGGAACGGCCAAAAACATTCAGTACTTC
>-|-|TRBV28|TRBJ2-1
CASRTIINEQFF
TGTGCCAGCAGGACGATAATTAATGAGCAGTTCTTC
>-|-|TRBV27|TRBJ1-5
CASSPLDGAWQPQHF
TGTGCCAGCAGTCCACTGGACGGGGCCTGGCAGCCCCAGCATTTT
>-|TRBD2|TRBV5-4|TRBJ2-5
CASSREDPETQYF
TGTGCCAGCAGCCGGGAGGACCCAGAGACCCAGTACTTC
>-|-|TRBV18|TRBJ2-5
CASSPGMRETQYF
TGTGCCAGCTCACCCGGGATGCGGGAGACCCAGTACTTC
>-|-|TRBV6-5|TRBJ1-1
CASGFPGNTEAFF
TGTGCCAGCGGTTTTCCAGGGAACACTGAAGCTTTCTTT
>once|-|TRBV5-1|TRBJ1-1
CASSLVWLRGADTEAFF
TGCGCCAGCAGCTTGGTGTGGTTGAGGGGCGCGGACACTGAAGCTTTCTTT
>-|-|TRBV2|TRBJ1-2
CASSEVEGPYYGYTF
TGTGCCAGCAGTGAAGTCGAGGGGCCTTACTATGGCTACACCTTC
>-|-|TRBV7-9|TRBJ2-1
CASSPPGVGYNEQFF
TGTGCCAGCAGCCCCCCCGGGGTGGGCTACAATGAGCAGTTCTTC
>-|TRBD1|TRBV7-9|TRBJ2-7
CASSLTGFEQYF
TGTGCCAGCAGCTTGACAGGGTTCGAGCAGTACTTC
>-|TRBD1|TRBV10-3|TRBJ2-6
CAVPRGPNSGANVLTF
TGTGCCGTTCCCAGGGGGCCTAACTCTGGGGCCAACGTCCTGACTTTC
>-|-|TRBV4-3|TRBJ2-3
CASSQAAGSITDTQYF
TGCGCCAGCAGCCAAGCTGCAGGGAGTATCACAGATACGCAGTATTTT
>-|TRBD2|TRBV2|TRBJ2-5
CASSVGKYSGGSQETQYF
TGTGCCAGCAGTGTCGGCAAATATAGCGGGGGGAGTCAAGAGACCCAGTACTTC
>-|TRBD2|TRBV7-2|TRBJ2-7
CASSLSLGGRNYEQYF
TGTGCCAGCAGCTTAAGTCTGGGCGGGAGGAACTACGAGCAGTACTTC
>-|-|TRBV7-9|TRBJ2-2
CASSPTLNTGELFF
TGTGCCAGCAGCCCCACACTGAACACCGGGGAGCTGTTTTTT
>-|-|TRBV27|TRBJ2-2
CASSLSRAGTGELFF
TGTGCCAGCAGTTTATCGAGAGCCGGCACCGGGGAGCTGTTTTTT
>-|TRBD1|TRBV10-2|TRBJ1-1
CASTPQTGAPEAFF
TGCGCCAGCACCCCTCAGACAGGGGCCCCAGAAGCTTTCTTT